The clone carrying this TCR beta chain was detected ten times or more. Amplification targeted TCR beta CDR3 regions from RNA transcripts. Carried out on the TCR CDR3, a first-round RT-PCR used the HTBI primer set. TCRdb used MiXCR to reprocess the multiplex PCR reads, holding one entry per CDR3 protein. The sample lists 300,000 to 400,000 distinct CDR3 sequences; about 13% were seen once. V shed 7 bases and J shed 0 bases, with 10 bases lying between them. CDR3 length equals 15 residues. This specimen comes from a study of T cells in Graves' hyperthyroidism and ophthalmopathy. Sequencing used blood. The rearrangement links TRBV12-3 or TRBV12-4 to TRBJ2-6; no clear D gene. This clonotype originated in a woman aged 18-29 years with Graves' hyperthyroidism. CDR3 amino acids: CASTLSGSGANVLTF. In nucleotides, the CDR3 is TGTGCCAGCACCCTGTCGGGCTCTGGGGCCAACGTCCTGACTTTC.